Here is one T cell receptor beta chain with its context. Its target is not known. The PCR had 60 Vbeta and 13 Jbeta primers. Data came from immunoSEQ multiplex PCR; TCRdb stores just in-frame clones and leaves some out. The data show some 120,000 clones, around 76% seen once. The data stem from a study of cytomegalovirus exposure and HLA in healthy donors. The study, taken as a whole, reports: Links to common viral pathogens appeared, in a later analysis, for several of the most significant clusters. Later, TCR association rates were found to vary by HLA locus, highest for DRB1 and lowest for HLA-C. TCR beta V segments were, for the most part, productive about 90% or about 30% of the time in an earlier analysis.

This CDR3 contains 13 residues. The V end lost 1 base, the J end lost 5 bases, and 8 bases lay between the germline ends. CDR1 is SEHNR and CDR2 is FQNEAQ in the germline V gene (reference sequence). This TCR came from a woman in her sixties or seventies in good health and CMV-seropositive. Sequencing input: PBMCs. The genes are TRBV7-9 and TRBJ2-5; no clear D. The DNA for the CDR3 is TGTGCCAGCAGCTTAGGGCTGTCGGAGACCCAGTACTTC. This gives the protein CASSLGLSETQYF.